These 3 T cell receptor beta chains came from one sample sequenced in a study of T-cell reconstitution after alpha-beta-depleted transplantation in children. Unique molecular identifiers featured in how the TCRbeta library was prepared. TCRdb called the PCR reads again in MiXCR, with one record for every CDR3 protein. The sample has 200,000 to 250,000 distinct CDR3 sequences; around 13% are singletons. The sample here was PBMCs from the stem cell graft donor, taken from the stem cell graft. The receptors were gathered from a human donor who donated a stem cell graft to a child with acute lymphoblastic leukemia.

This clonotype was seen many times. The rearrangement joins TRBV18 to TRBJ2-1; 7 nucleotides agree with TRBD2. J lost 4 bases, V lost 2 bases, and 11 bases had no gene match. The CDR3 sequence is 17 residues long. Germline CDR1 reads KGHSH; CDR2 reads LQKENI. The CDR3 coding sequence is TGTGCCAGCTCACCAGAGGTAGCGGGTTTGTTATACAATGAGCAGTTCTTC. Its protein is CASSPEVAGLLYNEQFF.

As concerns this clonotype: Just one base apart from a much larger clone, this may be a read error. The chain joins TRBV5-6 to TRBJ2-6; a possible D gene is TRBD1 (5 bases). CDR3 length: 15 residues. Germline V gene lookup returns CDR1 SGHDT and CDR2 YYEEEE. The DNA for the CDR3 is TGTGCCAGCAGCTTTAAGGGGCCTGGGGCCAACGGCCTGACTTTC. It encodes CASSFKGPGANGLTF.

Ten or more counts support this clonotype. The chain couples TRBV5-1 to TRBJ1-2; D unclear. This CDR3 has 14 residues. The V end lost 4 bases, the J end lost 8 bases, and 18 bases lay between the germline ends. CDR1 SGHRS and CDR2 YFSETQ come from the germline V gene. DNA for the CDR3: TGCGCCAGCAGCCCTGTTAGGAGGGATCAAGGCTACACCTTC. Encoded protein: CASSPVRRDQGYTF.